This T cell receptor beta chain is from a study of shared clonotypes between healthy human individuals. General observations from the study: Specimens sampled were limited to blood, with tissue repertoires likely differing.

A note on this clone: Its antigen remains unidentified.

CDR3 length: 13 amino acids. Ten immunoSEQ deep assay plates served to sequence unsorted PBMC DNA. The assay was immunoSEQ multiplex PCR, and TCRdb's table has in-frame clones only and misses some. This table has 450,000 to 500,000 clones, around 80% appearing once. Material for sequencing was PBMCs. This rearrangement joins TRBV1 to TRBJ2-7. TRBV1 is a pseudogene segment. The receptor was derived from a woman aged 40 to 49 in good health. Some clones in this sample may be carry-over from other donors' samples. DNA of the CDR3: TGCACCAGCAGCCAAGATCGGGCGGGACAAAAGTACTTC. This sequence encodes CTSSQDRAGQKYF.